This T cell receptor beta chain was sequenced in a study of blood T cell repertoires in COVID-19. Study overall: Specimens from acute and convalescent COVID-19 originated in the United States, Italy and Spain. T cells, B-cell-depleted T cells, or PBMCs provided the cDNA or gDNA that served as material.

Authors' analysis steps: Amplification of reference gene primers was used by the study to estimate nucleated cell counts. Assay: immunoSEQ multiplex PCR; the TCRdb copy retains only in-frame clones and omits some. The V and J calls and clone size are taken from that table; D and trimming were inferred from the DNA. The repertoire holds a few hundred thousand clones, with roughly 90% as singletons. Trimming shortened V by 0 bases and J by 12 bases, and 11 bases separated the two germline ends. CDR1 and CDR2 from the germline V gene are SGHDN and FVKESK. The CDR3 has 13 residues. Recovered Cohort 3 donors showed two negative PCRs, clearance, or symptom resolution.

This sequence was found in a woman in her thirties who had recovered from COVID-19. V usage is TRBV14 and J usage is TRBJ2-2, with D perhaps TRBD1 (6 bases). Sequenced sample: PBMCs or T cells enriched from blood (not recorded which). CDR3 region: CASSQDYQGKLFF. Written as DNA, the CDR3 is TGTGCCAGCAGCCAAGATTACCAGGGGAAGCTGTTTTTT.